The present entry profiles one TCR beta chain with its context. This specimen comes from a study of blood T cell repertoires in COVID-19. Study information: From the United States, Italy and Spain came samples of acute and convalescent COVID-19. The cDNA or gDNA used as material had been derived from T cells, B-cell-depleted T cells, or PBMCs.

The CDR3 length is 13 residues. V was trimmed by 2 bases and J by 5 bases, leaving 10 bases between them. The germline gives CDR1 MGHRA, CDR2 YSYEKL. Original handling: Reference gene primer amplification gave nucleated cell count estimates. Only in-frame clones appear in the TCRdb table, and some are missing; sequencing was by immunoSEQ multiplex PCR. Clonal size and the V and J genes are those of that table, whereas D and trimming came from the DNA. The sample lists about 140,000 clones, about 87% seen once, with over 5% in the top ten. The chain is built from TRBV4-1 and TRBJ2-7; D might be TRBD2 (6 bases). This receptor was identified in a human donor in a cohort sampled during active COVID-19. Sequenced: peripheral blood. The CDR3 is CASSQRGGDEQYF. The CDR3, as DNA: TGCGCCAGCAGCCAAAGGGGAGGAGACGAGCAGTACTTC.